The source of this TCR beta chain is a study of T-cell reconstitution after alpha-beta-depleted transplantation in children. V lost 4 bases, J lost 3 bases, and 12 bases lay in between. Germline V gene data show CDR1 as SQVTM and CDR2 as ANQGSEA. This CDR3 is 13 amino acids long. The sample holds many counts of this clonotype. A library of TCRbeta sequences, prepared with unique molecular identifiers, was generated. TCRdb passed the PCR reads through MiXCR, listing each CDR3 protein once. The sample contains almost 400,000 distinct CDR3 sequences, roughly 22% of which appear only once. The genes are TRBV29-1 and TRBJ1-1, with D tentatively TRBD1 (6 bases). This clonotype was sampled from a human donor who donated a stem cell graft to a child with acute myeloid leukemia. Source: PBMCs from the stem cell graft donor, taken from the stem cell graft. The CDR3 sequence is CSVGYREDTEAFF. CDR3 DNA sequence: TGCAGCGTTGGTTACAGGGAGGACACTGAAGCTTTCTTT.